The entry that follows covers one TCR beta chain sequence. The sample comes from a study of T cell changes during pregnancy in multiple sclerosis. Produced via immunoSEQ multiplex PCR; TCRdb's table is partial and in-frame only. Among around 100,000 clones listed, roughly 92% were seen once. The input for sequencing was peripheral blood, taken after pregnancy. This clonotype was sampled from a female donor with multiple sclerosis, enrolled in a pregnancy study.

CDR3 bases: TGTGCCAGCTCACCACCCCCCCGACTAGCGGGAAGAACCTACAATGAGCAGTTCTTC. Protein product: CASSPPPRLAGRTYNEQFF. The chain recombines TRBV18 with TRBJ2-1; 11 bases are a match to TRBD2. Germline trimming cut 0 bases from V and 2 bases from J; bases unmatched to any gene: 9. CDR3 length equals 19 residues. CDR1 KGHSH and CDR2 LQKENI come from the germline V gene. The complete variable domain, with remaining parts taken from reference TRBV18 and TRBJ2-1, reads NAGVMQNPRHLVRRRGQEARLRCSPMKGHSHVYWYRQLPEEGLKFMVYLQKENIIDESGMPKERFSAEFPKEGPSILRIQQVVRGDSAAYFCASSPPPRLAGRTYNEQFFGPGTRLTVL.